A selection of T cell receptor beta chains follows, all from one sample in a study of post-analysis software for immune sequencing data. MiXCR was run by TCRdb on the PCR reads, yielding one entry per CDR3 protein. The sample has some 370,000 distinct CDR3 sequences; around 37% are singletons. Sample: blood. These TCRs come from a girl between 10 and 17 years old with multiple sclerosis. The CDR3 runs from the conserved cysteine through the conserved F or W. A D gene is named only where the DNA matches it firmly.

>TRBJ2-5|TRBV29-1|TRBD1
CSVALGQSYQETQYF
>TRBJ2-3|TRBV4-1|.
CASSQAGLSTDTQYF
>TRBJ1-1|TRBV5-5|.
CATDSGRRRGNTEAFF
>TRBJ2-3|TRBV4-3|TRBD1
CASSEATGIGTDTQYF
>TRBJ1-2|TRBV6-5|.
CASSYTQQGRSYGYTF
>TRBJ1-4|TRBV4-2|.
CASSPQGLSATNEKLFF
>TRBJ2-7|TRBV7-6|TRBD1
CASSSRRRGQGISYEQYF
>TRBJ2-1|TRBV7-2|.
CASSLALNEQFF
>TRBJ2-7|TRBV12-3/TRBV12-4|.
CASSLGHDQYF
>TRBJ2-1|TRBV2|.
CASLTDRYNEQFF
>TRBJ2-3|TRBV20-1|.
CSAQHGTSTDTQYF
>TRBJ2-7|TRBV7-9|TRBD1
CASSPDRIAYEQYF
>TRBJ1-5|TRBV20-1|TRBD1
CSARFGTDSNQPQHF
>TRBJ1-2|TRBV11-2|.
CASSRGSGDRGYTF
>TRBJ2-3|TRBV6-2/TRBV6-3|.
CASSYSKSTDTQYF
>TRBJ1-4|TRBV3-1|TRBD1
CASSRGQNEKLFF
>TRBJ2-6|TRBV6-1|TRBD1
CASSSGTEPSGANVLTF
>TRBJ2-3|TRBV5-1|TRBD1
CASSLGTGPDTDTQYF
>TRBJ1-2|TRBV9|.
CASSVAGAANYGYTF
>TRBJ2-1|TRBV5-4|TRBD2
CASSLAGGSSEQFF
>TRBJ2-3|TRBV20-1|.
CSARDQGGWTGDADTQYF
>TRBJ2-3|TRBV6-5|TRBD1
CASSYSIRGQPQYF
>TRBJ1-1|TRBV25-1|.
CASREGLVDTEAFF
>TRBJ2-3|TRBV20-1|.
CSGFLITDTQYF
>TRBJ2-1|TRBV4-2|.
CASSQVLGSVGNEQFF
>TRBJ2-7|TRBV27|.
CASSAFGHKQYF
>TRBJ2-1|TRBV20-1|.
CSAQPVDLNEQFF
>TRBJ2-3|TRBV7-9|.
CASSLSPRVDTQYF
>TRBJ2-1|TRBV4-1|TRBD1
CASSQWDRRSYNEQFF
>TRBJ2-7|TRBV4-1|.
CASSQEGRSYEQYF
>TRBJ1-6|TRBV7-3|TRBD1
CASSSRDRGYSPLHF
>TRBJ1-2|TRBV7-9|.
CASSSPNRGYGYTF
>TRBJ1-1|TRBV10-3|TRBD1
CATQTGWNTEAFF
>TRBJ2-7|TRBV5-4|TRBD2
CASSLDRTSGGEQYF
>TRBJ1-2|TRBV7-2|.
CASSTGFLNGGYTF
>TRBJ2-4|TRBV20-1|TRBD1
CSASGPLLRTGAIQYF
>TRBJ2-3|TRBV29-1|TRBD1
CSVANRGSTDTQYF
>TRBJ2-3|TRBV12-3/TRBV12-4|.
CASSPPLRTDTEYF
>TRBJ2-5|TRBV4-1|.
CASNQEQRGETQYF
>TRBJ1-1|TRBV7-2|.
CASRKSLNTEAFF
>TRBJ2-3|TRBV12-3/TRBV12-4|TRBD2
CASSSTPGMSGGEPDTQYF
>TRBJ1-2|TRBV28|.
CASSSPGSGYTF
>.|TRBV7-9|.
CASSPPEGGRSYEQYF
>TRBJ2-5|TRBV9|TRBD2
CASSVGGLAGGRHQETQYF
>TRBJ2-1|TRBV9|.
CASSVVAGAAQRYNEQFF
>TRBJ2-1|TRBV4-1|TRBD2
CASSQGTKGLADEQFF